The source of this T cell receptor (beta chain) is a study of blood T cell repertoires in COVID-19. Background on the study: T cells, B-cell-depleted T cells, or PBMCs supplied cDNA or gDNA.

The CDR3 loop spans 14 amino acids. V lost 6 bases to trimming and J lost 4 bases, with 13 bases between them. Germline CDR1 is MNHEY and CDR2 is SMNVEV (reference sequence). Per the study methods: By means of reference gene primer amplification, nucleated cell counts were estimated. Sequenced by immunoSEQ multiplex PCR; TCRdb stores in-frame clones only, minus some. The V and J calls and clone size come from that table; D and trimming were worked out from the DNA. Seen here are about 300,000 clones, 90% observed once, and the top ten hold 3.5% to 4.5%. J is TRBJ2-1 and V is TRBV27; the D gene is possibly TRBD2 (6 bases). Sequencing used PBMCs or T cells enriched from blood (not recorded which). The receptor was derived from a woman aged 18-30 years with acute COVID-19. Here the CDR3 DNA reads TGTGCCAGCAGAGACCGGGAGATTTACAATGAGCAGTTCTTC. It translates to CASRDREIYNEQFF.